This T cell receptor beta chain was recovered during a study of vaccination and CD4 T cells after COVID-19. For this clonotype: The antigen remains undetermined.

Sequencing of cultured CD4+ T cell DNA used the Oncomine TCR Beta short-read assay. TCRdb redid the calling of the PCR reads with MiXCR, one entry per CDR3 protein. The sample has around 20,000 distinct CDR3 sequences, 50% to 55% seen once. Treatment here: approximately 11-day PBMC culture with coronavirus spike peptide pools or control peptides (ViraFEST assay). This CDR3 region has 12 residues. V dropped 4 bases and J dropped 5 bases, with 9 bases sitting between them. Germline V CDR1 and CDR2: GTSNPN, SVGIG (reference sequence). The receptor comes from a human donor who had recovered from COVID-19. The rearrangement joins TRBV30 to TRBJ1-5; D is unresolved. The sample taken for sequencing was CD4+ T cells from blood, cultured in vitro. The CDR3, as DNA: TGTGCCTGGAAATCTTTGGATCAGCCCCAGCATTTT. Amino acids: CAWKSLDQPQHF. The full variable domain, with the rest looked up from reference TRBV30 and TRBJ1-5, is SQTIHQWPATLVQPVGSPLSLECTVEGTSNPNLYWYRQAAGRGLQLLFYSVGIGQISSEVPQNLSASRPQDRQFILSSKKLLLSDSGFYLCAWKSLDQPQHFGDGTRLSIL.